This is a list of T cell receptor beta chains from one sample in a study of T-cell reconstitution after alpha-beta-depleted transplantation in children. One entry per CDR3 protein results from TCRdb running MiXCR on the PCR reads. This table has around 80,000 distinct CDR3 sequences, 15% to 20% appearing once. The material was PBMCs, mostly from graft donor cells, obtained 360 days after TCRalphabeta/CD19-depleted stem cell transplant. The receptor set was obtained from a male patient between 2 and 15 years old who had a stem cell transplant for acute lymphoblastic leukemia, so the T cells may come from the graft donor. The CDR3 runs from the conserved cysteine through the conserved F or W. Fields, in order: clone size, CDR3 length, J gene, V gene, CDR3 protein. Not every row has a clone size; where given, it reads once, few, many or a size class.

few,16,TRBJ2-4,TRBV6-1,CASSGGQLLAKNIQYF
few,14,TRBJ2-1,TRBV7-2,CASSGRLADNEQFF
few,15,TRBJ2-7,TRBV6-1,CASSPRQGRPYEQYF
-,14,TRBJ1-1,TRBV29-1,CSVRVGRARTEAFF
-,15,TRBJ2-5,TRBV20-1,CSARMGAGERETQYF
-,14,TRBJ1-4,TRBV12-3/TRBV12-4,CASSLGGGVEKLFF
-,14,TRBJ2-2,TRBV20-1,CSASRGVNTGELFF
few,13,TRBJ1-3,TRBV5-1,CASSEDTGNTIYF
few,14,TRBJ2-7,TRBV4-1,CASSQAPPQGKQYF
many,16,TRBJ2-5,TRBV5-1,CASSYPGRLYQETQYF
-,15,TRBJ2-7,TRBV6-5,CASSYLAGGPNEQYF
-,15,TRBJ2-5,TRBV7-9,CASSSLGQIQETQYF
-,14,TRBJ2-1,TRBV5-1,CASSLETAMDEQFF
-,15,TRBJ2-7,TRBV10-3,CAISEISGRRNEQYF
few,15,TRBJ2-7,TRBV10-3,CAIRDPGQGRYEQYF
many,14,TRBJ2-3,TRBV7-9,CASKREGRTDTQYF
many,11,TRBJ2-1,TRBV28,CASSLQNEQFF
-,14,TRBJ2-2,TRBV10-3,CAIRNSGSTGELFF
-,13,TRBJ2-5,TRBV7-2,CASSRQGVETQYF
few,15,TRBJ1-1,TRBV6-1,CASRPRISMNTEAFF
many,16,TRBJ2-3,TRBV6-1,CASRDYREGSTDTQYF
few,18,TRBJ2-1,TRBV10-3,CAISDSLVIAADYNEQFF
few,15,TRBJ2-1,TRBV2,CASRATSGKYNEQFF
-,13,TRBJ1-4,TRBV29-1,CSVLLATNEKLFF
few,16,TRBJ2-5,TRBV5-1,CASSFGQPTSAETQYF
-,19,TRBJ2-5,TRBV3-1,CASSFVVPGQHLELETQYF
few,15,TRBJ2-7,TRBV4-2,CASSQAAGGIYEQYF
few,14,TRBJ1-5,TRBV7-9,CASSSTGGGQPQHF
few,15,TRBJ2-1,TRBV12-3/TRBV12-4,CASSSRPSSYNEQFF
few,15,TRBJ2-1,TRBV7-9,CASSLLGSGDNEQFF
-,17,TRBJ2-4,TRBV9,CASSSQDTGLAKNIQYF
many,15,TRBJ2-1,TRBV27,CASSLSGTSYNEQFF
many,12,TRBJ2-2,TRBV5-1,CASSSVPGELFF
many,18,TRBJ2-7,TRBV5-1,CASSLAASSGGTTYEQYF
many,14,TRBJ2-3,TRBV29-1,CSVEVQPHTDTQYF
-,15,TRBJ2-7,TRBV5-1,CASSLRLASSYEQYF
few,14,TRBJ2-7,TRBV20-1,CSASPSGDPYEQYF
many,14,TRBJ2-5,TRBV7-9,CASSLVRGQETQYF
-,13,TRBJ2-7,TRBV20-1,CSARDTSSYEQYF
-,12,TRBJ2-1,TRBV20-1,CSASRTNNEQFF
few,15,TRBJ2-3,TRBV11-2,CASSHPGLRADTQYF
-,16,TRBJ2-5,TRBV7-8,CASSVRAGGSQETQYF
many,18,TRBJ2-3,TRBV3-1,CASSLMPPGTGGGDTQYF
-,16,TRBJ1-6,TRBV12-3/TRBV12-4,CASSRQGVRYNSPLHF
few,16,TRBJ2-3,TRBV15,CATSREGTAYTDTQYF
many,13,TRBJ2-1,TRBV29-1,CSVRLASRNEQFF
-,16,TRBJ2-7,TRBV7-9,CANSFGWLAVSYEQYF
few,16,TRBJ2-2,TRBV28,CASRSSRLSYTGELFF
many,17,TRBJ2-3,TRBV10-3,CAISLRRAIIGTDTQYF
few,15,TRBJ2-1,TRBV19,CASTMGLRAYNEQFF
-,15,TRBJ2-2,TRBV5-6,CASSSPSTSTGELFF
few,14,TRBJ2-7,TRBV5-1,CASSVLAGPDEQYF
many,13,TRBJ1-2,TRBV12-3/TRBV12-4,CASSLRANYGYTF
few,13,TRBJ1-6,TRBV12-3/TRBV12-4,CASRTRYNSPLHF